This section outlines one T cell receptor (beta chain) sequence together with its context. The study assigned cohorts using participant-reported clinical history. Germline-derived CDR1 and CDR2 are SGDLS and YYNGEE. V gave up 0 bases and J gave up 2 bases; unmatched junction bases: 6. The CDR3 sequence is 17 residues long. The sample comes from a study of blood T cell repertoires in COVID-19. TCRdb's copy holds only in-frame clones and misses some; the assay was immunoSEQ multiplex PCR. The sample holds 400,000 to 550,000 clones, about 90% seen once. The V and J genes are TRBV9 and TRBJ2-3; 10 nucleotides match TRBD2. Specimen: PBMCs or T cells enriched from blood (not recorded which). This receptor was taken from a woman aged 18-29 years with acute COVID-19. CDR3 sequence reads: CASSVEGLAGATDTQYF. The CDR3 coding sequence is TGTGCCAGCAGCGTAGAGGGGCTAGCGGGAGCCACAGATACGCAGTATTTT. Together with reference TRBV9 and TRBJ2-3, the CDR3 gives the full variable domain: DSGVTQTPKHLITATGQRVTLRCSPRSGDLSVYWYQQSLDQGLQFLIQYYNGEERAKGNILERFSAQQFPDLHSELNLSSLELGDSALYFCASSVEGLAGATDTQYFGPGTRLTVL.